This paragraph reports one T cell receptor (beta chain). Assay used: immunoSEQ multiplex PCR; TCRdb lists only in-frame clones, some missing. The repertoire consists of tens of thousands of clones, with more than 80% occurring once and the leading ten covering 0.21%. This sample is part of a study of T cell changes during pregnancy in multiple sclerosis. This CDR3 has 14 residues. With 10 bases clipped from V and 3 bases from J, the junction kept 8 bases outside the gene matches. Germline CDR1 and CDR2: MDHEN and SYDVKM. This clonotype was obtained from a female donor with multiple sclerosis, enrolled in a pregnancy study. The V gene is TRBV28, the J gene TRBJ1-5; 8 bases map to TRBD1. Sequences were derived from CD4+ T cells from peripheral blood mononuclear cells, sampled before pregnancy. The CDR3 loop is CATTDRDFNQPQHF. CDR3 coding DNA: TGTGCCACTACGGACAGGGATTTCAATCAGCCCCAGCATTTT.